The rows below give T cell receptor beta chains drawn from one sample of a study of PD-1 blockade in mismatch repair-deficient tumors. Measured with immunoSEQ multiplex PCR; TCRdb has only the in-frame clones, and not every one. The sample consists of roughly 120,000 clones, approximately 91% of them appearing once. Sample: peripheral blood, taken 70 to 72 weeks after starting pembrolizumab. The source of these receptors is an adult with mismatch repair-deficient cancer. The CDR3 runs from the conserved cysteine through the conserved F or W.

J: TRBJ2-7
V: TRBV10-2
CDR3: CASRGQSRYEQYF

J: TRBJ2-1
V: TRBV5-1
CDR3: CASRRTSGSSYNEQFF

J: TRBJ2-7
V: TRBV21-1
CDR3: CASSKGGISSYEQYF

J: TRBJ1-2
V: TRBV4-1
CDR3: CASSQDFIGGSGRGYTF

J: TRBJ1-5
V: TRBV5-6
CDR3: CASSPGQGNQPQHF

J: TRBJ2-1
V: TRBV7-6
CDR3: CASSPLRPSGPTYNEQFF

J: TRBJ2-2
V: TRBV10-2
CDR3: CASTRTSETGELFF

J: TRBJ1-5
V: TRBV7-2
CDR3: CASSLALNQPQHF

J: TRBJ2-3
V: TRBV28
CDR3: CASRDQSDRGSDTQYF

J: TRBJ2-7
V: TRBV4-1
CDR3: CASSQAGTGVNEQYF

J: TRBJ2-1
V: TRBV4-1
CDR3: CASSQAGADNEQFF

J: TRBJ2-7
V: TRBV7-2
CDR3: CASSLVAGGSYEQYF

J: TRBJ2-4
V: TRBV7-9
CDR3: CASSPTGGSKNIQYF

J: TRBJ2-1
V: TRBV5-4
CDR3: CASSLGVSSYNEQFF

J: TRBJ2-5
V: TRBV27
CDR3: CASSLRQGVETQYF

J: TRBJ2-3
V: TRBV4-2
CDR3: CASSQEGLAGSSTDTQYF

J: TRBJ1-2
V: TRBV30
CDR3: CAWSVPRGGQINGYTF

J: TRBJ2-7
V: TRBV28
CDR3: CASSLRTGFSYEQYF

J: TRBJ2-3
V: TRBV28
CDR3: CASSFWTGSTDTQYF

J: TRBJ2-7
V: TRBV6-1
CDR3: CASSETESNEQYF

J: TRBJ1-3
V: TRBV18
CDR3: CASSPRDRGPNTIYF

J: TRBJ2-7
V: TRBV27
CDR3: CASSWSRAAYEQYF

J: TRBJ2-1
V: TRBV11-2
CDR3: CASSSAETGDRFF

J: TRBJ2-3
V: TRBV7-3
CDR3: CASSPGTGPRDTQYF

J: TRBJ1-1
V: TRBV5-8
CDR3: CASSWGGGNTEAFF

J: TRBJ1-5
V: TRBV6-5
CDR3: CASSYVGEDQPQHF

J: TRBJ2-2
V: TRBV19
CDR3: CASSVALRNTGELFF

J: TRBJ2-2
V: TRBV11-2
CDR3: CASSKTGLNTGELFF

J: TRBJ2-7
V: TRBV5-1
CDR3: CASSRTGGVYEQYF

J: TRBJ2-5
V: TRBV11-2
CDR3: CASSQAGMVETQYF

J: TRBJ2-1
V: TRBV19
CDR3: CASSPLDHEQFF

J: TRBJ2-4
V: TRBV1
CDR3: CTSSQDLKGDYLRKNIQYF

J: TRBJ2-1
V: TRBV4-2
CDR3: CASGGANEQFF

J: TRBJ2-7
V: TRBV7-6
CDR3: CASSLRIHGDYEQYF

J: TRBJ2-7
V: TRBV11-1
CDR3: CASSPDSIYEQYF

J: TRBJ1-2
V: TRBV27
CDR3: CASSPRSISYGYTF

J: TRBJ2-3
V: TRBV10-1
CDR3: CASSEALGTDTQYF

J: TRBJ2-3
V: TRBV7-9
CDR3: CASSPHGRADTQYF

J: TRBJ2-2
V: TRBV6-4
CDR3: CASSDTNTGELFF

J: TRBJ2-7
V: TRBV2
CDR3: CASRIYEQYF

J: TRBJ2-6
V: TRBV9
CDR3: CASSARRGHPSGANVLTF